The present entry profiles one T cell receptor beta chain with its context. Its antigen is not identified. Using a J-beta primer mix together with a sample-barcoded 5' primer, a second PCR was run for roughly 7 to 11 cycles. A single record per CDR3 protein comes from TCRdb applying MiXCR to the 5' RACE reads. This table has roughly 900,000 distinct CDR3 sequences, 45% to 50% appearing once. The germline CDR1 and CDR2 sequences are DFQATT and SNEGSKA (reference sequence). The CDR3 runs to 13 residues. These data are taken from a study of blood T cells in healthy people across ages. Broader study findings: PBMCs were not sorted, which prevented a conclusive comparison of naive versus antigen-experienced cells. Investigators viewed diversity estimates from one million T cells as underestimates, the study reported.

The chain has TRBV20-1 and TRBJ2-5, with D possibly TRBD2 on 5 matching bases. The J call is uncertain, as TRBJ2-7 better fits the DNA end. The receptor was derived from a man in his thirties or forties in good health. The sequencing sample was made of blood. The CDR3: CSAAPRGKYEQYF. Written as DNA, the CDR3 is TGCAGTGCGGCCCCCCGGGGAAAATACGAGCAGTACTTC.